A single T cell receptor (beta chain) is shown here with its context. There are a few counts of this clonotype. Its specific antigen is unknown. Qualities for individual bases were not recorded, and no much larger clone is one base off. The sample is drawn from a study of T cell repertoires in cytomegalovirus infection (dated by TCRdb to 2018 to 2020). A note on the overall study: Alongside well-studied HLA-B-restricted epitopes, the peptide stimulations were aimed at recently identified HLA-C-restricted CMV epitopes, whose presentation resists viral immunomodulation. The HLA type of each donor mattered for the analysis, because public TCR beta signatures pointed to carriage of CMV infection along with the matching HLA type. Paper-wide results and their limitations: The ex vivo response was dominated by HLA-C-restricted CMV-specific TCR beta clonotypes, which also provided the single most frequent clonotype in two of eight donors. In both this cohort and an independent 352-donor cohort, the cumulative frequency of public TCR beta family members distinguished carriers of CMV infection plus the relevant HLA type.

TCRdb lists the instrument as Illumina HiSeq 1500. Using fastp trimming at Q25 and MiXCR clonotype assembly, TCRdb reanalyzed the public sequencing data and kept in-frame beta chains. When rows share a CDR3 protein, they turn into one entry using the most common DNA and genes. Counted in this sample were about 160,000 distinct CDR3 sequences; less than 25% of them appeared once. Jointly, the top ten make up roughly 25% of the sample. Trimming at the junction amounts to 5 bases on V and 5 bases on J, and the germline ends lie 18 bases apart. The germline V gene sets CDR1 to MDHEN and CDR2 to SYDVKM. From cysteine to phenylalanine, the CDR3 is 15 amino acids long. The DNA shown is the 45-base CDR3, in frame from base 1. The sample's treatment or condition label is to be understood as: in vitro stimulation with specific CMV peptide epitopes to enrich CMV-specific T cells.

The V and J segments used are TRBV28 and TRBJ1-2; TRBD1 is possibly the D segment (5 matching bases). The receptor was isolated from a human donor in good health (CMV status not recorded). Some clones in this sample may be carry-over from other donors' samples. The material was CD8+ T cells from cultured PBMCs, obtained from culture after CMV antigen stimulation. Here is the DNA: TGTGCCAGCAGTCCGTACCGGGACCCGGCTTATGGCTACACCTTC. The translation is CASSPYRDPAYGYTF.